This TCR beta chain comes out of a study of response to subunit inactivated influenza vaccine. TCRdb recomputed calls from the RT-PCR reads with MiXCR, one row per CDR3 protein. The table includes around 480,000 distinct CDR3 sequences, about 15% detected once. The TCR comes from a man between 50 and 75 years old who received an inactivated influenza vaccine. This specimen was CD4+ T cells sorted from PBMCs, taken roughly 24 months after vaccination.

CDR3 in DNA: TGTGCCAGCAGCTTAATGCCAGGGGGCACTGAAGCTTTCTTT. It codes for CASSLMPGGTEAFF. The rearrangement links TRBV11-2 to TRBJ1-1, with TRBD1 matching 7 bases. The J segment lost 4 bases and the V segment lost 2 bases, leaving 4 bases of the junction unmatched. The germline V gene encodes CDR1 SGHAT and CDR2 FQNNGV. The length of the CDR3 is 14 residues.